What follows are 28 T cell receptor beta chains derived from one specimen sequenced in a study of blood T cell repertoires in COVID-19. Produced via immunoSEQ multiplex PCR; TCRdb's table is partial and in-frame only. The sample consists of about 260,000 clones, roughly 88% of them appearing once. The sequencing sample was made of peripheral blood. The source is a human donor in a cohort sampled during active COVID-19.

This clone appeared once. The genes are TRBV5-6 and TRBJ2-7; TRBD1 agrees at 7 bases. The CDR3 runs to 13 residues. V shed 1 base, J shed 4 bases, and the junction held 2 bases outside the gene matches. The germline V gene has CDR1 SGHDT and CDR2 YYEEEE. CDR3 nucleotides: TGTGCCAGCAGCTTGTACAGGGGATACGAGCAGTACTTC. Its translation: CASSLYRGYEQYF.

J is TRBJ1-5 and V is TRBV28; D ambiguous. Germline V lookup: CDR1 MDHEN, CDR2 SYDVKM. V lost 5 bases and J lost 2, with 13 bases in between. The CDR3 spans 15 residues. The CDR3 reads CASSLIGEGNQPQHF. CDR3 sequence (DNA): TGTGCCAGCAGTCTAATTGGGGAGGGCAATCAGCCCCAGCATTTT.

Only one count was recorded for this clone. This chain connects TRBV28 to TRBJ2-7; 9 positions match TRBD1. Trimming took 5 bases from V and 5 from J; bases not matched to a gene: 7. CDR1 and CDR2 from the germline V gene are MDHEN and SYDVKM. The CDR3 contains 14 residues. CDR3 in amino acids: CASSTGQGPHEQYF. The CDR3 DNA reads as TGTGCCAGCAGTACCGGACAGGGGCCCCACGAGCAGTACTTC.

J is TRBJ2-5 and V is TRBV28; 7 bases match TRBD2. Germline V gene lookup returns CDR1 MDHEN and CDR2 SYDVKM. V lost 6 bases to trimming and J lost 1 base; unmatched junction nucleotides: 8. The CDR3 length is 15 residues. The CDR3 DNA follows: TGTGCCAGCAGAACACGGGACTACCTCCAAGAGACCCAGTACTTC. This encodes CASRTRDYLQETQYF.

This chain connects TRBV29-1 to TRBJ1-2; D gene unclear. Per the germline V gene, CDR1 is SQVTM and CDR2 is ANQGSEA. The CDR3 loop spans 11 amino acids. The V end lost 5 bases, the J end lost 4 bases, and 8 bases lay between the germline ends. DNA of the CDR3: TGCAGCGTTTATTCCAGCTATGGCTACACCTTC. It translates to CSVYSSYGYTF.

This CDR3 is CASSSHLSLQEQYF. Written as DNA, the CDR3 is TGTGCCAGCAGCTCTCACCTTTCTCTTCAGGAGCAGTACTTC. The chain recombines TRBV11-2 with TRBJ2-7; D unclear. V lost 4 bases and J lost 7, with 17 bases in between. The CDR3 covers 14 residues. Germline assignment: CDR1 SGHAT and CDR2 FQNNGV.

V is TRBV11-3 and J is TRBJ2-1; 14 nucleotides agree with TRBD2. The CDR3 sequence is 17 residues long. With V trimmed by 4 bases and J by 2 bases, 4 bases remained unmatched. CDR1 SGHNT and CDR2 YENEEA come from the germline V gene. The CDR3 sequence: CASSSGLAGGTYNEQFF. The CDR3 bases are TGTGCCAGCAGCTCCGGACTAGCGGGGGGTACCTACAATGAGCAGTTCTTC. Using reference TRBV11-3 and TRBJ2-1 for the parts outside the CDR3, the full variable domain is EAGVVQSPRYKIIEKKQPVAFWCNPISGHNTLYWYLQNLGQGPELLIRYENEEAVDDSQLPKDRFSAERLKGVDSTLKIQPAELGDSAVYLCASSSGLAGGTYNEQFFGPGTRLTVL.

To note about this clone: The same CDR3 can be traced to other DNA sequences in this sample. V and J are TRBV4-2 and TRBJ2-5; D unresolved. The CDR3 is 14 amino acids. V was shortened by 0 bases and J by 3 bases, with 8 bases between the two germline ends. Germline lookup yields CDR1 LGHNA and CDR2 YNFKEQ. The CDR3 region is CASSQDAREETQYF. In nucleotides, the CDR3 is TGTGCCAGCAGCCAAGATGCTAGAGAAGAGACCCAGTACTTC.

The chain joins TRBV21-1 to TRBJ2-7; TRBD2 is the table's D call and was not checked against the DNA. TRBV21-1 is a pseudogene locus. The length of the CDR3 is 17 residues. The CDR3 DNA is TGTGCCAGCAGCAGGTCGGGGTCCAAGGAATTCGAAAACGAGCAGTACTTC. This sequence encodes CASSRSGSKEFENEQYF.

A word on this clone: Relative to the germline gene, one junction end is altered; a read error may explain this. V is TRBV7-2 and J is TRBJ2-7; 9 nucleotides match TRBD2. The CDR3 contains 14 residues. Germline V gives CDR1 SGHTA, CDR2 FQGNSA. The CDR3 reads CASNSGTSSDEQYF. CDR3 in DNA: TGTGCCAGCAACTCCGGGACTAGCTCCGACGAGCAGTACTTC.

The gene calls are TRBV19 and TRBJ1-5; the D gene is possibly TRBD1 (5 bases). Germline values: CDR1 LNHDA, CDR2 SQIVND (reference sequence). CDR3 length: 14 amino acids. V shed 1 base and J shed 3 bases, with 7 bases lying between them. The CDR3 reads CASSIGRVNQPQHF. CDR3 DNA: TGTGCCAGTAGTATAGGCAGGGTCAATCAGCCCCAGCATTTT.

The V call is TRBV7-9, the J call TRBJ2-7; TRBD1 might be the D (5 bases). The germline V gene encodes CDR1 SEHNR and CDR2 FQNEAQ (reference sequence). The V end was cut by 4 bases, the J end by 1 base, with 11 bases between. The CDR3 has 14 residues. Written as DNA, the CDR3 is TGTGCCAGCAGCTCGGGCGACAGTTCCTACGAGCAGTACTTC. It is translated as CASSSGDSSYEQYF.

This chain uses TRBV11-3 with TRBJ2-5; 14 bases align to TRBD2. Looked up from germline, CDR1 is SGHNT and CDR2 is YENEEA. The CDR3 is made up of 16 amino acids. V lost 4 bases to trimming and J lost 3 bases; unmatched junction nucleotides: 4. CDR3 sequence: CASSSGLAGGKETQYF. CDR3 DNA sequence: TGTGCCAGCAGCTCCGGACTAGCGGGGGGCAAAGAGACCCAGTACTTC. Filled out from reference TRBV11-3 and TRBJ2-5, the complete variable domain reads EAGVVQSPRYKIIEKKQPVAFWCNPISGHNTLYWYLQNLGQGPELLIRYENEEAVDDSQLPKDRFSAERLKGVDSTLKIQPAELGDSAVYLCASSSGLAGGKETQYFGPGTRLLVL.

The V call is TRBV27, the J call TRBJ1-2, with D possibly TRBD1 on 5 matching bases. The CDR3 is made up of 14 amino acids. V was clipped by 3 bases and J by 7 bases, with 15 bases between them. Germline V lookup: CDR1 MNHEY, CDR2 SMNVEV (reference sequence). CDR3 sequence: CASSFQGPQGGYTF. The CDR3 bases are TGTGCCAGCAGTTTCCAAGGCCCTCAGGGTGGCTACACCTTC.

The gene calls are TRBV5-4 and TRBJ2-3, with D tentatively TRBD1 (6 bases). The CDR3 runs 15 residues. The ends were cut back, 3 bases at V and 5 bases at J, with 16 bases in the middle. In germline, CDR1 is SGHNT, CDR2 YYREEE (reference sequence). The CDR3 here is CASSSGWGHGDTQYF. In DNA, the CDR3 is TGTGCCAGCAGCTCAGGATGGGGGCACGGAGATACGCAGTATTTT.

This rearrangement joins TRBV21-1 to TRBJ2-7; the table's D call of TRBD1 was not tested on the DNA. TRBV21-1 is a pseudogene locus. The CDR3 spans 11 residues. DNA for the CDR3: TGTGCCAGCTCCAGAACCTACGAGCAGTACTTC. Its translation is CASSRTYEQYF.

The chain couples TRBV5-1 to TRBJ1-2, with D hard to call. This CDR3 spans 14 amino acids. The germline V and J ends were trimmed by 5 bases and 2 bases, with 13 bases remaining between them. Germline CDR1 and CDR2: SGHRS and YFSETQ. The CDR3 bases are TGCGCCAGCAGTCTTCTAGACGGGAACTATGGCTACACCTTC. Translation gives CASSLLDGNYGYTF.

This clone was observed once. The rearrangement joins TRBV7-9 to TRBJ1-3; 8 positions match TRBD1. The CDR3 contains 16 residues. CDR1 and CDR2 from the germline V gene are SEHNR and FQNEAQ (reference sequence). The ends lost 0 bases at V and 3 bases at J; junction bases unmatched: 4. This CDR3 is CASSLAGQDHGNTIYF. The CDR3 nucleotides are TGTGCCAGCAGCTTAGCGGGACAGGATCATGGAAACACCATATATTTT.

This sequence joins TRBV6-5 and TRBJ1-2; 9 nucleotides align to TRBD1. The J segment lost 7 bases and the V segment lost 4 bases, leaving 4 bases of the junction unmatched. The germline gives CDR1 MNHEY, CDR2 SVGAGI. The CDR3 contains 13 residues. CDR3 DNA: TGTGCCAGCAGTTTCACAGGGGGCATTGGCTACACCTTC. This encodes CASSFTGGIGYTF.

This clone turned up a few times. The gene calls are TRBV9 and TRBJ2-5; TRBD2 matches at 7 bases. With 0 bases clipped from V and 5 bases from J, the junction kept 19 bases outside the gene matches. Germline loops: CDR1 SGDLS, CDR2 YYNGEE. The CDR3 consists of 19 residues. The CDR3 nucleotides are TGTGCCAGCAGCGTAGCTAGACTAGCAAAGATTCCCCGCCCGGAGACCCAGTACTTC. This codes for CASSVARLAKIPRPETQYF.

V and J are TRBV11-2 and TRBJ1-1; tentatively, D is TRBD1 (5 bases). Trimming took 0 bases from V and 3 from J, leaving 11 bases between them. Germline CDR1 SGHAT, CDR2 FQNNGV. The CDR3 spans 15 residues. The chain's CDR3 is CASSLEGAGYTEAFF. As DNA, the CDR3 is TGTGCCAGCAGCTTAGAAGGGGCAGGTTACACTGAAGCTTTCTTT.

The chain couples TRBV4-3 to TRBJ1-2; 9 nucleotides line up with TRBD1. CDR3 length: 16 residues. CDR1 is LGHNA and CDR2 is YSLEER in the germline V gene. Losses at the gene ends were 1 base for V and 3 bases for J; bases not matched to a gene: 6. CDR3 DNA sequence: TGCGCCAGCAGCCAAGCCACAGGGGGCGCATACTATGGCTACACCTTC. Amino acids: CASSQATGGAYYGYTF.

The CDR3 nucleotides read TGTGCCTCAAAACGGTGGGAACTCCTGGAGGGGAACACTGAAGCTTTCTTT. Translated: CASKRWELLEGNTEAFF. The genes are TRBV10-3 and TRBJ1-1; unclear D gene. The V gene lost 11 bases and the J gene lost 1 base, with 26 bases spanning the gap. From germline, CDR1 is ENHRY and CDR2 SYGVKD. This CDR3 has 17 amino acids.

The J gene is TRBJ1-5, the V gene TRBV7-2, with D uncertain. Trimming removed 1 base at V and 0 bases at J, with 7 bases between. The CDR3 is 15 amino acids. The germline V gene has CDR1 SGHTA and CDR2 FQGNSA. The chain's CDR3 is CASSLGRFSNQPQHF. The CDR3 region has the DNA TGTGCCAGCAGCTTAGGTCGGTTTAGCAATCAGCCCCAGCATTTT. Supplemented by reference TRBV7-2 and TRBJ1-5, the full variable domain reads GAGVSQSPSNKVTEKGKDVELRCDPISGHTALYWYRQSLGQGLEFLIYFQGNSAPDKSGLPSDRFSAERTGGSVSTLTIQRTQQEDSAVYLCASSLGRFSNQPQHFGDGTRLSIL.

This clone was seen a single time. This chain connects TRBV24-1 to TRBJ2-7, with 8 bases that match TRBD2. The CDR3 runs to 13 residues. Germline V gene sequence: CDR1 KGHDR, CDR2 SFDVKD. V shed 9 bases, J shed 2 bases, and the junction held 5 bases outside the gene matches. CDR3 coding DNA: TGTGCCACCGGTGGAGCGGGAGCCTACGAGCAGTACTTC. It specifies CATGGAGAYEQYF.

The rearrangement uses TRBV27 and TRBJ1-3, with 9 bases that match TRBD1. Losses at the gene ends were 6 bases for V and 2 bases for J; bases not matched to a gene: 8. Germline CDR1 reads MNHEY; CDR2 reads SMNVEV (reference sequence). This CDR3 has 16 residues. CDR3 nucleotides: TGTGCCAGCAGAGGACCGGGACAGGGCCCTGGAAACACCATATATTTT. Amino acid sequence: CASRGPGQGPGNTIYF.

V is TRBV25-1 and J is TRBJ2-7; D not resolved. V lost 2 bases to trimming and J lost 6 bases, with 11 bases between them. There are 13 residues in the CDR3. Germline CDR1 reads MGHDK; CDR2 reads SYGVNS. CDR3 nucleotides: TGTGCCAGCAGTGAAACCCGGGTTGGCGAGCAGTACTTC. Translating gives CASSETRVGEQYF.

The chain couples TRBV5-1 to TRBJ2-7; D possibly corresponds to TRBD2 (6 bases). V was trimmed by 2 bases and J by 3 bases, leaving 24 bases between them. This CDR3 comprises 18 residues. From germline, CDR1 is SGHRS and CDR2 YFSETQ. CDR3 DNA: TGCGCCAGCAGCTTTGCCAGCGCGGGGCGTCAAGTGAACTACGAGCAGTACTTC. Protein: CASSFASAGRQVNYEQYF.